A selection of T cell receptor beta chains follows, all from one sample in a study of T cells in Graves' hyperthyroidism and ophthalmopathy. TCRdb processed the multiplex PCR reads anew with MiXCR; each CDR3 protein has one entry. The repertoire includes a few hundred thousand distinct CDR3 sequences, about 15% of them detected once, and 11% to 15% sits in the top ten. Specimen: blood. Every receptor here comes from a woman aged 40 to 55 with Graves' hyperthyroidism. Both conserved end residues are part of each CDR3. D genes are given only for firm matches. Rows give clone size only sometimes, using once, few, many, or a class for an expanded clone.

>TRBD2|few|TRBJ2-2|TRBV4-2
CASSQGSGSAGELFF
TGTGCCAGCAGCCAAGGTAGCGGGTCGGCCGGGGAGCTGTTTTTT
>TRBD1|many|TRBJ2-5|TRBV29-1
CSVEKKGQGAGETQYF
TGCAGCGTTGAAAAGAAGGGGCAGGGGGCAGGGGAGACCCAGTACTTC
>NA|many|TRBJ2-7|TRBV6-5
CASSYRSTGYYEQYF
TGTGCCAGCAGTTACCGCTCGACGGGTTACTACGAGCAGTACTTC
>TRBD2|many|TRBJ2-2|TRBV28
CASSLERESDTGELFF
TGTGCCAGCAGTCTCGAGCGGGAGTCGGACACCGGGGAGCTGTTTTTT
>NA|many|TRBJ1-1|TRBV12-3/TRBV12-4
CASREGSKNTEAFF
TGTGCCAGCAGGGAGGGGTCTAAGAACACTGAAGCTTTCTTT
>NA|many|TRBJ1-6|TRBV30
CAWSVLGGLSPLHF
TGTGCCTGGAGTGTACTTGGAGGGTTGTCACCCCTCCACTTT
>NA|many|TRBJ2-1|TRBV28
CASSSPRGLSLKFF
TGTGCCAGCAGTTCGCCAAGGGGCCTATCCTTGAAGTTCTTC
>TRBD2|NA|TRBJ2-7|TRBV20-1
CSAFLAGGRYEQYF
TGCAGTGCCTTTCTAGCGGGAGGGCGCTACGAGCAGTACTTC
>NA|NA|TRBJ2-3|TRBV28
CASSYGPSIDTQYF
TGTGCCAGCAGTTACGGACCAAGCATAGATACGCAGTATTTT
>NA|once|TRBJ2-1|TRBV4-1
CASSQELGGGQFF
TGCGCCAGCAGCCAAGAGCTGGGAGGAGGGCAGTTCTTC
>TRBD2|many|TRBJ2-7|TRBV20-1
CSARNPSGSGEQYF
TGCAGTGCTAGAAATCCTAGCGGGAGCGGCGAGCAGTACTTC
>TRBD1|NA|TRBJ1-2|TRBV12-3/TRBV12-4
CASSLARTGFYGYTF
TGTGCCAGCAGTTTAGCAAGGACAGGATTCTATGGCTACACCTTC
>NA|NA|TRBJ1-6|TRBV3-1
CASSQGLYNSPLHF
TGTGCCAGCAGCCAAGGACTGTATAATTCACCCCTCCACTTT
>TRBD1|many|TRBJ1-4|TRBV6-5
CASSYQLVTQGAFEKLFF
TGTGCCAGCAGTTACCAACTCGTTACTCAGGGGGCATTTGAAAAACTGTTTTTT
>TRBD1|many|TRBJ2-2|TRBV2
CASSRDSSNTGELFF
TGTGCCAGCAGCAGGGACAGTTCGAACACCGGGGAGCTGTTTTTT
>NA|NA|TRBJ2-7|TRBV14
CASSQGTGPSYEQYF
TGTGCCAGCAGCCAAGGAACGGGACCCTCCTACGAGCAGTACTTC
>TRBD2|many|TRBJ2-3|TRBV5-1
CASSEGLAGTLSTDTQYF
TGCGCCAGCAGCGAGGGACTAGCGGGGACCCTATCCACAGATACGCAGTATTTT
>NA|NA|TRBJ2-1|TRBV19
CASSRRQDNEQFF
TGTGCCAGTAGTAGACGACAGGACAATGAGCAGTTCTTC
>TRBD2|NA|TRBJ2-2|TRBV6-5
CASSTLAVTGELFF
TGTGCCAGCAGTACTCTAGCGGTCACCGGGGAGCTGTTTTTT
>TRBD2|many|TRBJ2-7|TRBV6-6
CASSYLAGGPTAYEQYF
TGTGCCAGCAGTTACCTAGCGGGAGGCCCTACGGCCTACGAGCAGTACTTC
>TRBD2|NA|TRBJ2-7|TRBV28
CASTLGAGGGHEQYF
TGTGCCAGCACCTTAGGAGCGGGAGGTGGCCACGAGCAGTACTTC
>TRBD2|few|TRBJ2-1|TRBV18
CASSPGGITSYNEQFF
TGTGCCAGCTCACCGGGGGGGATCACCTCCTACAATGAGCAGTTCTTC
>TRBD2|NA|TRBJ2-1|TRBV11-2
CASSSGTSGVYNEQFF
TGTGCCAGCAGCAGCGGGACTAGCGGGGTATACAATGAGCAGTTCTTC
>NA|many|TRBJ2-5|TRBV6-2/TRBV6-3
CASSYSGGRRETQYF
TGTGCCAGCAGTTACTCGGGAGGCAGGAGGGAGACCCAGTACTTC
>TRBD2|NA|TRBJ2-3|TRBV5-4
CASSLVTGGGAADTQYF
TGTGCCAGCAGCTTGGTTACGGGGGGAGGGGCCGCAGATACGCAGTATTTT
>NA|many|TRBJ2-1|TRBV6-2/TRBV6-3
CASSQGSLEQFF
TGTGCCAGCAGTCAGGGGAGCCTTGAGCAGTTCTTC
>TRBD2|NA|TRBJ2-1|TRBV19
CASSIPGLAGVVEQFF
TGTGCCAGTAGTATTCCGGGACTAGCGGGAGTTGTTGAGCAGTTCTTC
>TRBD1|many|TRBJ1-1|TRBV2
CARGQGGARTEAFF
TGTGCCAGGGGACAGGGAGGGGCCAGGACTGAAGCTTTCTTT
>NA|many|TRBJ2-1|TRBV2
CASSIVPGITYNEQFF
TGTGCCAGCAGTATCGTCCCGGGAATAACCTACAATGAGCAGTTCTTC
>NA|few|TRBJ2-7|TRBV4-2
CASSQDRTTYEQYF
TGTGCCAGCAGCCAAGACCGAACCACCTACGAGCAGTACTTC
>NA|many|TRBJ2-1|TRBV20-1
CSAAGTGDEQFF
TGCAGTGCAGCCGGGACTGGCGATGAGCAGTTCTTC
>TRBD1|few|TRBJ1-2|TRBV6-1
CASSYTDRLSYGYTF
TGTGCCAGCAGTTACACGGACAGGCTAAGCTATGGCTACACCTTC
>NA|few|TRBJ2-4|TRBV19
CASTPGAGDIQYF
TGTGCCAGTACTCCAGGGGCAGGGGACATTCAGTACTTC
>NA|few|TRBJ1-2|TRBV2
CASSEGGGYGYTF
TGTGCCAGCAGTGAAGGGGGGGGCTATGGCTACACCTTC
>NA|many|TRBJ2-3|TRBV11-2
CASSLLGPQYF
TGTGCCAGCAGCTTACTTGGACCGCAGTATTTT
>NA|many|TRBJ1-5|TRBV28
CASSLSGHPYSNQPQHF
TGTGCCAGCAGCCTGTCGGGACACCCATATAGCAATCAGCCCCAGCATTTT
>TRBD1|NA|TRBJ1-5|TRBV29-1
CSAWTGDSNQPQHF
TGCAGCGCCTGGACAGGGGATAGCAATCAGCCCCAGCATTTT
>NA|NA|TRBJ1-1|TRBV27
CAGRLDRPNTEAFF
TGTGCCGGCAGATTAGACAGGCCGAACACTGAAGCTTTCTTT
>TRBD1|many|TRBJ2-1|TRBV5-1
CASSHGQGLLYNEQFF
TGCGCCAGCAGCCACGGACAGGGACTTCTGTACAATGAGCAGTTCTTC
>NA|few|TRBJ1-1|TRBV20-1
CSARDSNTEAFF
TGCAGTGCTAGAGATTCGAACACTGAAGCTTTCTTT
>TRBD1|NA|TRBJ1-6|TRBV5-1
CASTLDRSSYNSPLHF
TGTGCCAGCACTTTGGACAGGAGCTCCTATAATTCACCCCTCCACTTT
>NA|few|TRBJ2-3|TRBV29-1
CSVEVWGDTQYF
TGCAGCGTTGAAGTTTGGGGTGATACGCAGTATTTT
>TRBD2|few|TRBJ2-2|TRBV28
CASSLPTGGPDTGELFF
TGTGCCAGCAGTTTGCCAACGGGAGGGCCTGACACCGGGGAGCTGTTTTTT
>TRBD2|NA|TRBJ2-2|TRBV4-1
CASSRASGRSGSVTGELFF
TGCGCCAGCAGCCGCGCTAGCGGGAGAAGTGGGTCAGTCACCGGGGAGCTGTTTTTT
>NA|many|TRBJ1-1|TRBV18
CASSPDESGPYAEAFF
TGTGCCAGCTCACCGGATGAATCAGGACCGTACGCTGAAGCTTTCTTT
>TRBD2|many|TRBJ2-1|TRBV28
CASSFPSGSNEQFF
TGTGCCAGCAGTTTCCCTAGCGGGTCCAATGAGCAGTTCTTC
>NA|many|TRBJ1-1|TRBV5-1
CARHKGDTEAFF
TGCGCCAGACATAAGGGGGACACTGAAGCTTTCTTT
>NA|NA|TRBJ1-5|TRBV24-1
CATSDSLDQPQHF
TGTGCCACCAGTGATTCCCTGGATCAGCCCCAGCATTTT
>TRBD1|NA|TRBJ1-6|TRBV5-1
CASSGGQGGYSPLHF
TGCGCCAGCAGCGGGGGACAGGGTGGATATTCACCCCTCCACTTT
>TRBD2|NA|TRBJ2-1|TRBV25-1
CASSERTSGWGVRDEQFF
TGTGCCAGCAGTGAAAGGACTAGCGGATGGGGCGTGAGAGATGAGCAGTTCTTC
>NA|many|TRBJ1-2|TRBV7-9
CASSLGFSGYTF
TGTGCCAGCAGCTTAGGGTTTTCTGGCTACACCTTC
>TRBD1|many|TRBJ2-3|TRBV18
CASSPDWTGRTDTQYF
TGTGCCAGCTCCCCTGACTGGACAGGGAGGACAGATACGCAGTATTTT
>NA|few|TRBJ1-1|TRBV7-3
CASSLGGSPEAFF
TGTGCCAGCAGCTTAGGGGGTTCACCTGAAGCTTTCTTT
>TRBD2|many|TRBJ2-1|TRBV30
CAWIRLAGGGDNEQFF
TGTGCCTGGATTCGACTAGCGGGAGGTGGGGACAATGAGCAGTTCTTC
>TRBD1|few|TRBJ1-2|TRBV28
CAMGGDRLYGYTF
TGTGCCATGGGGGGGGACAGGCTCTATGGCTACACCTTC
>NA|NA|TRBJ1-1|TRBV5-6
CASSQNRDPEAFF
TGTGCCAGCAGCCAGAACCGGGACCCTGAAGCTTTCTTT
>NA|NA|TRBJ2-2|TRBV28
CASRHTRDPNTGELFF
TGTGCCAGCAGACATACACGGGACCCGAACACCGGGGAGCTGTTTTTT
>TRBD2|many|TRBJ2-5|TRBV27
CASSSLAGGTQYF
TGTGCCAGCAGTTCACTAGCGGGGGGGACCCAGTACTTC
>TRBD1|NA|TRBJ1-2|TRBV4-1
CASSQGQGAPSTYGYTF
TGCGCCAGCAGCCAGGGACAGGGGGCGCCTTCAACCTATGGCTACACCTTC